These T cell receptor beta chains were read from a single sample in a study of blood T cell dynamics during melanoma immunotherapy. This table comes from immunoSEQ multiplex PCR, and its TCRdb copy is limited to in-frame clones, with some not included. The sample contains more than 10,000 clones, 84% of which appear only once. Sequencing used blood, obtained from a patient treated with checkpoint blockade. These receptors originate from a human donor with melanoma. CDR3s include the opening cysteine and the closing phenylalanine or tryptophan. The order of the fields is D gene, clone size, V gene, J gene, CDR3 DNA, CDR3 protein. D genes are given only for firm matches. Rows may omit the clone size; those that give it use once, few, many or a size class.

D: TRBD1
size: -
V: TRBV29-1
J: TRBJ2-7
DNA: TGCAGCGTCCTCCGGGACAGTCCCTACGAGCAGTACTTC
CDR3: CSVLRDSPYEQYF

D: TRBD1
size: -
V: TRBV30
J: TRBJ2-5
DNA: TGTGCCTGGAGTTGGGGGGACAGGGGCCAAGAGACCCAGTACTTC
CDR3: CAWSWGDRGQETQYF

D: -
size: -
V: TRBV5-4
J: TRBJ1-1
DNA: TGTGCCAGCAGCCCAGGGGTCCTCCTGAACACTGAAGCTTTCTTT
CDR3: CASSPGVLLNTEAFF

D: -
size: -
V: TRBV9
J: TRBJ1-1
DNA: TGTGCCAGCAGCGTAGATGGGGGCGGGGGAACTGAAGCTTTCTTT
CDR3: CASSVDGGGGTEAFF

D: -
size: -
V: TRBV29-1
J: TRBJ2-2
DNA: TGCAGCGCTAGACAGAGTAACACCGGGGAGCTGTTTTTT
CDR3: CSARQSNTGELFF

D: -
size: -
V: TRBV5-1
J: TRBJ2-2
DNA: TGCGCCAGCAGCCTCGGGCGGCAGGCCGGGGAGCTGTTTTTT
CDR3: CASSLGRQAGELFF

D: -
size: -
V: TRBV6-5
J: TRBJ2-7
DNA: TGTGCCAGCAGTTACCGTGGGGCCTACGAGCAGTACTTC
CDR3: CASSYRGAYEQYF

D: TRBD2
size: once
V: TRBV7-2
J: TRBJ2-7
DNA: TGTGCCAGCAGCTTATTCCGGGGGGCCTACGAGCAGTACTTC
CDR3: CASSLFRGAYEQYF

D: -
size: -
V: TRBV7-8
J: TRBJ1-5
DNA: TGTGCCAGCAACCCAATGGGGGGTCGTAGCAATCAGCCCCAGCATTTT
CDR3: CASNPMGGRSNQPQHF

D: -
size: -
V: TRBV7-2
J: TRBJ1-1
DNA: TGTGCCAGCAGCTTAGCGGGTAGTAACACTGAAGCTTTCTTT
CDR3: CASSLAGSNTEAFF

D: TRBD1
size: -
V: TRBV6-1
J: TRBJ2-7
DNA: TGTGCCAGCAGTTCACAGGGGGGCTACGAGCAGTACTTC
CDR3: CASSSQGGYEQYF

D: -
size: -
V: TRBV6-5
J: TRBJ1-3
DNA: TGTGCCAGCAGCCCGGGCAGGGATGGAAACACCATATATTTT
CDR3: CASSPGRDGNTIYF

D: -
size: -
V: TRBV29-1
J: TRBJ2-2
DNA: TGCAGCGCCGGGGGAAACACCGGGGAGCTGTTTTTT
CDR3: CSAGGNTGELFF

D: -
size: -
V: TRBV19
J: TRBJ2-5
DNA: TGTGCCAGTAGTATCCAGCACCAAGAGACCCAGTACTTC
CDR3: CASSIQHQETQYF

D: -
size: -
V: TRBV30
J: TRBJ1-5
DNA: TGTGCCTGGAGTGTAGCGGGCTTTGATAGCAATCAGCCCCAGCATTTT
CDR3: CAWSVAGFDSNQPQHF

D: -
size: few
V: TRBV7-2
J: TRBJ2-3
DNA: TGTGCCAGCAGCCTTCGGCGGGCTAGCAACACAGATACGCAGTATTTT
CDR3: CASSLRRASNTDTQYF

D: -
size: once
V: TRBV5-5
J: TRBJ2-1
DNA: TGTGCCAGCAGCCCCGGACATGAGCAGTTCTTC
CDR3: CASSPGHEQFF

D: -
size: -
V: TRBV30
J: TRBJ2-7
DNA: TGTGCCTGGAGCCCCTCAAAGGACCTCTATCCGTACTTC
CDR3: CAWSPSKDLYPYF

D: TRBD1
size: -
V: TRBV11-3
J: TRBJ1-1
DNA: TGTGCCAGCAGCTTAGGCTACAGGGGGAACACTGAAGCTTTCTTT
CDR3: CASSLGYRGNTEAFF

D: -
size: -
V: TRBV7-2
J: TRBJ2-1
DNA: TGTGCCAGCAGCTTTAAGAGGGGGGGCAATGAGCAGTTCTTC
CDR3: CASSFKRGGNEQFF

D: TRBD2
size: -
V: TRBV5-6
J: TRBJ2-1
DNA: TGTGCCAGCAGCTTTAGCGGGGGGGCCAAAGGTGAGCAGTTCTTC
CDR3: CASSFSGGAKGEQFF

D: TRBD2
size: -
V: TRBV7-8
J: TRBJ2-2
DNA: TGTGCCAGCAGCTTAGCAGGCGGGGGGGCCACCGGGGAGCTGTTTTTT
CDR3: CASSLAGGGATGELFF

D: TRBD1
size: -
V: TRBV2
J: TRBJ1-6
DNA: TGTGCCAGCAGGCGGGACAGGGTAACACCCCTCCACTTT
CDR3: CASRRDRVTPLHF

D: TRBD1
size: -
V: TRBV5-6
J: TRBJ2-6
DNA: TGTGCCAGCAGCTTCAACCGGGACAGCCTATTTGGGGCCAACGTCCTGACTTTC
CDR3: CASSFNRDSLFGANVLTF

D: -
size: -
V: TRBV7-8
J: TRBJ1-1
DNA: TGTGCCAGCAGCTCTTACAGGAACACTGAAGCTTTCTTT
CDR3: CASSSYRNTEAFF

D: TRBD1
size: once
V: TRBV7-9
J: TRBJ2-7
DNA: TGTGCCAGCAGCCTTTATTCACAGGGGGCCCACGAGCAGTACTTC
CDR3: CASSLYSQGAHEQYF

D: -
size: -
V: TRBV9
J: TRBJ2-1
DNA: TGTGCCAGCAGCCCCACCGTGGGTTATGAGCAGTTCTTC
CDR3: CASSPTVGYEQFF

D: -
size: -
V: TRBV30
J: TRBJ1-6
DNA: TGTGCCTGGAGACAGGGAAATAGTAATTCACCCCTCCACTTT
CDR3: CAWRQGNSNSPLHF

D: TRBD1
size: -
V: TRBV5-1
J: TRBJ2-2
DNA: TGCGCCAGCAGCTTAAGACAGGGGGACACCGGGGAGCTGTTTTTT
CDR3: CASSLRQGDTGELFF

D: TRBD2
size: -
V: TRBV10-1
J: TRBJ2-1
DNA: TGCGCCAGCACCATCGGGACTAGCGGGTCGTCGGACAATGAGCAGTTCTTC
CDR3: CASTIGTSGSSDNEQFF

D: TRBD1
size: -
V: TRBV9
J: TRBJ2-1
DNA: TGTGCCAGCAGCCCGCAGGGGGGGACAGGGGATGAGCAGTTCTTC
CDR3: CASSPQGGTGDEQFF

D: TRBD2
size: once
V: TRBV27
J: TRBJ2-1
DNA: TGTGCCAGCAGTGAAGAAGCGGGGCCGGATGCCGGGGCGCAGTTCTTC
CDR3: CASSEEAGPDAGAQFF

D: -
size: -
V: TRBV4-3
J: TRBJ1-4
DNA: TGCGCCAGCAGCCAAGATTTCAGACCCAGTGAGAAACTGTTTTTT
CDR3: CASSQDFRPSEKLFF

D: TRBD1
size: -
V: TRBV2
J: TRBJ1-2
DNA: TGTGCCAGCAGTGAATCTCTCGGACAGGGTTATGGCTACACCTTC
CDR3: CASSESLGQGYGYTF

D: TRBD1
size: -
V: TRBV5-1
J: TRBJ2-3
DNA: TGCGCCAGTACAGGGGGCGCAGATACGCAGTATTTT
CDR3: CASTGGADTQYF

D: -
size: -
V: TRBV19
J: TRBJ1-1
DNA: TGTGCCAGTAGTTCACAGGGGAACACTGAAGCTTTCTTT
CDR3: CASSSQGNTEAFF

D: TRBD2
size: -
V: TRBV7-9
J: TRBJ2-5
DNA: TGTGCCAGCAGCTTAGGACTAGCGGGGGGGCCAGTAGAGACCCAGTACTTC
CDR3: CASSLGLAGGPVETQYF

D: TRBD1
size: -
V: TRBV7-9
J: TRBJ2-2
DNA: TGTGCCAGCAGCGAGGACAGGACGAACACCGGGGAGCTGTTTTTT
CDR3: CASSEDRTNTGELFF

D: -
size: -
V: TRBV9
J: TRBJ2-3
DNA: TGTGCCAGCAGCGCTGTAGAGGTGCGCGGCAGGGATACGCAGTATTTT
CDR3: CASSAVEVRGRDTQYF

D: -
size: -
V: TRBV21-1
J: TRBJ2-1
DNA: TGTGCCAGCAACTCTCAACTGGGCGGCTCCTACAATGAGCAGTTCTTC
CDR3: CASNSQLGGSYNEQFF

D: -
size: -
V: TRBV7-6
J: TRBJ2-4
DNA: TGTGCCTCCAGGAACAGGCCAAACAAAAACATTCAGTACTTC
CDR3: CASRNRPNKNIQYF

D: TRBD1
size: -
V: TRBV6-5
J: TRBJ1-2
DNA: TGTGCCAGCAGTTCGTTGACAGGGGGCTATGGCTACACCTTC
CDR3: CASSSLTGGYGYTF

D: -
size: -
V: TRBV9
J: TRBJ1-3
DNA: TGTGCCAGCAGCGTAGGCGGACTTTCCGGGGGAAACACCATATATTTT
CDR3: CASSVGGLSGGNTIYF

D: -
size: few
V: TRBV6-6
J: TRBJ1-5
DNA: TGTGCCAGCAGCGACGTAGGGAGCAATCAGCCCCAGCATTTT
CDR3: CASSDVGSNQPQHF

D: TRBD1
size: -
V: TRBV5-6
J: TRBJ1-4
DNA: TGTGCCAGCAGCTTACAGGGGGCGGCAACTAATGAAAAACTGTTTTTT
CDR3: CASSLQGAATNEKLFF

D: TRBD1
size: -
V: TRBV2
J: TRBJ1-2
DNA: TGTGCCAGCAGTGAGCAACAGGGGCTTGGCTACACCTTC
CDR3: CASSEQQGLGYTF

D: TRBD2
size: -
V: TRBV7-2
J: TRBJ2-7
DNA: TGTGCCAGCAGCTACACTAGCGGGGGCTCCTACGAGCAGTACTTC
CDR3: CASSYTSGGSYEQYF

D: -
size: -
V: TRBV5-1
J: TRBJ1-3
DNA: TGCGCCAGCAGCTTGATTCCGGATCGCTCTGGAAACACCATATATTTT
CDR3: CASSLIPDRSGNTIYF

D: -
size: few
V: TRBV2
J: TRBJ2-7
DNA: TGTGCCAGCAGTGTTTCCTACGAGCAGTACTTC
CDR3: CASSVSYEQYF

D: -
size: -
V: TRBV7-2
J: TRBJ2-3
DNA: TGTGCCAGCAGCTCCCGGGGCGTTTTCACAGATACGCAGTATTTT
CDR3: CASSSRGVFTDTQYF

D: -
size: -
V: TRBV11-1
J: TRBJ2-1
DNA: TGTGCCAGCAGCCTCGGACTCGTCAATGAGCAGTTCTTC
CDR3: CASSLGLVNEQFF

D: -
size: -
V: TRBV7-9
J: TRBJ2-3
DNA: TGTGCCAGCAGCTTAGATTCCGGCAGGACTCGCACAGATACGCAGTATTTT
CDR3: CASSLDSGRTRTDTQYF

D: TRBD1
size: -
V: TRBV13
J: TRBJ2-1
DNA: TGTGCCAGCACCCTAGAGGGGGCAAATGAGCAGTTCTTC
CDR3: CASTLEGANEQFF

D: TRBD1
size: -
V: TRBV6-5
J: TRBJ1-5
DNA: TGTGCCAGCAGCCGGGACAGGTTCAATCAGCCCCAGCATTTT
CDR3: CASSRDRFNQPQHF

D: -
size: -
V: TRBV4-2
J: TRBJ1-4
DNA: TGTGCCAGCAGCCAAGACTGGGGGGAGGAGGAAAAACTGTTTTTT
CDR3: CASSQDWGEEEKLFF

D: -
size: -
V: TRBV4-3
J: TRBJ1-2
DNA: TGCTCAAGGACGGGTTCGGGGGGCTACACCTTC
CDR3: CSRTGSGGYTF

D: -
size: -
V: TRBV7-2
J: TRBJ2-1
DNA: TGTGCCAGCAGCCCCAATCCAAGGCGGGGAGCCTACAATGAGCAGTTCTTC
CDR3: CASSPNPRRGAYNEQFF

D: TRBD2
size: -
V: TRBV11-3
J: TRBJ2-7
DNA: TGTGCCAGCAGCTTAGATCCTGTCTGGGGGGGGAACTCCTACGAGCAGTACTTC
CDR3: CASSLDPVWGGNSYEQYF

D: TRBD2
size: few
V: TRBV5-4
J: TRBJ2-3
DNA: TGTGCCAGCAGCTTGGGCGGACTAGCGGGGGGGGATACGCAGTATTTT
CDR3: CASSLGGLAGGDTQYF

D: -
size: once
V: TRBV15
J: TRBJ1-5
DNA: TGTGCCACCAGCAGACAGGGTAGTCAGCCCCAGCATTTT
CDR3: CATSRQGSQPQHF